One TCR beta chain is described in this entry. Antigen unknown. This entry belongs to a study of T cells in narcolepsy. About the study: Patients with NT1 or NT2 and healthy control donors were enrolled. General observations from the study: Autoreactive clone sequences were missing from some blood memory CD4+ repertoires. Comparing one patient's CSF and blood CD4+ clonotypes highlighted HCRT- and TRIB2-specific autoreactive clonotypes. Healthy controls reportedly lacked the autoreactive clonotypes serially found in patients' blood.

Looked up from germline, CDR1 is MNHNS and CDR2 is SASEGT. Trimming removed 4 bases from V and 7 bases from J, with 5 bases in between. CDR3 length: 11 residues. Here immunoSEQ multiplex PCR was the method, and the copy in TCRdb shows in-frame clones only, minus some. This table holds about 15,000 clones, approximately 85% found once. The source of this sequence is a human donor in good health. This sequence joins TRBV6-1 and TRBJ1-5; no firm D call. The sample comprised memory (CD45RA-) CD4+ T cells from blood. The CDR3 reads CASSGPQPQHF. The CDR3 DNA is TGTGCCAGCAGTGGGCCGCAGCCCCAGCATTTT.